This TCR beta chain emerged from a study of persistence of HIV-infected CD4 T cells. The immunoSEQ assay was version 4, run in survey mode. TCRdb keeps only in-frame clones here, not all; method: immunoSEQ multiplex PCR. The sample yields tens of thousands of clones, approximately 80% seen once. Cells were stimulated with overlapping HIV-1 Gag 15-mer peptides. CD40L/CD69 double-negative CD45RO-high memory CD4+ T cells were collected. Donors had CD4+ T cell counts above 400 cells/uL and were CMV-seropositive. PBMCs were depleted of CD8+ T cells before stimulation. Anti-CD28/CD49d costimulation, CD40-blocking antibody and enfuvirtide were given to CD8-depleted PBMCs for 18 hours. Regarding the study as a whole: Compared with CD3/CD28-stimulated cells, CMV- and Gag-responding cells showed lower TCRbeta richness.

The CDR3 has 14 residues. The ends were cut back, 7 bases at V and 1 base at J, with 11 bases in the middle. Germline V CDR1 and CDR2: MNHEY, SVGAGI. In regard to this clone: Its target is not known.

The starting material was CD4+ T cells sorted from PBMCs after roughly 17-hour stimulation, obtained from a patient who received antiretroviral therapy. The V call is TRBV6-5, the J call TRBJ1-3; D may be TRBD1 (5 bases). The TCR sequence derives from an adult man with HIV who was CMV-seropositive. The CDR3 sequence: CASTSGGSGNTIYF. The CDR3 DNA reads as TGTGCCAGCACCTCCGGGGGGTCTGGAAACACCATATATTTT.